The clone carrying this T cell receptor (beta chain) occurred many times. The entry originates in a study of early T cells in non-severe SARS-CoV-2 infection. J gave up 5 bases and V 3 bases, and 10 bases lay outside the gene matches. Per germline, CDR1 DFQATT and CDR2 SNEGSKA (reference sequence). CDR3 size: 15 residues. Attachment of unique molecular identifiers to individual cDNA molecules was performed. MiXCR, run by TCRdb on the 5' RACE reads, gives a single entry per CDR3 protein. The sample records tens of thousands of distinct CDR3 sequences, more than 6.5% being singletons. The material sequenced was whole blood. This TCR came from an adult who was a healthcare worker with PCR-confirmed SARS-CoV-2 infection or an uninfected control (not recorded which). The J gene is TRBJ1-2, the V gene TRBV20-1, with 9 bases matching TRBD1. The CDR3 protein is CSARRGQGLRYGYTF. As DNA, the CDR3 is TGCAGTGCTAGGCGGGGACAGGGTCTTAGATATGGCTACACCTTC.